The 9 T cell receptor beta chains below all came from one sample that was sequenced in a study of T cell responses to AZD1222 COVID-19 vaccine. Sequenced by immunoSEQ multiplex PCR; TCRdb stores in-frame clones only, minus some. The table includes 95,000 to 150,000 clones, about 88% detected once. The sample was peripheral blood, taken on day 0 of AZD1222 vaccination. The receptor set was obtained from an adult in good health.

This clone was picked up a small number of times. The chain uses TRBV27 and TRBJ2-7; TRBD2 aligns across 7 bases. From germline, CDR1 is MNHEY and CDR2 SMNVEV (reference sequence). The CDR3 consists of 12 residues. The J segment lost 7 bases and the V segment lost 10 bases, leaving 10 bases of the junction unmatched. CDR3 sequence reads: CATGRESREQYF. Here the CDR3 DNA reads TGTGCCACCGGGCGGGAGTCCCGGGAGCAGTACTTC.

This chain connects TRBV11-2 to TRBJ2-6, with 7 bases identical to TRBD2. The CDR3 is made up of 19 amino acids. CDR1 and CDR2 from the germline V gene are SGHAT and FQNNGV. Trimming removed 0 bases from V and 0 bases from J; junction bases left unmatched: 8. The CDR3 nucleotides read TGTGCCAGCAGCTTAGATAGACTAGCTTCAAGCTCTGGGGCCAACGTCCTGACTTTC. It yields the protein CASSLDRLASSSGANVLTF.

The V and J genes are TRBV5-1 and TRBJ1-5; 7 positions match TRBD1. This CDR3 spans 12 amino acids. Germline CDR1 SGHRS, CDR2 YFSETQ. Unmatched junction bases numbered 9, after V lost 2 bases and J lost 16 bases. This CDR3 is CASSFHYRGRHF. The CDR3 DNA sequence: TGCGCCAGCAGCTTCCATTACAGGGGACGACATTTT.

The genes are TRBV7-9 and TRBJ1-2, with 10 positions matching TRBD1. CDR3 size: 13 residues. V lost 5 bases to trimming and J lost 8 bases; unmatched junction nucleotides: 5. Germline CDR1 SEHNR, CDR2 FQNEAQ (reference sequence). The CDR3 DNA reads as TGTGCCAGCAGCCACGGGACAGGGGTAGGCTACACCTTC. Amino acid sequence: CASSHGTGVGYTF.

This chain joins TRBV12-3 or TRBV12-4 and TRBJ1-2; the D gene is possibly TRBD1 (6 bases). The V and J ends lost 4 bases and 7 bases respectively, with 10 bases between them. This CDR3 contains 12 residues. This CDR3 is CASSSQGGGYTF. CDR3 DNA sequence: TGTGCCAGCAGTTCACAGGGTGGTGGCTACACCTTC.

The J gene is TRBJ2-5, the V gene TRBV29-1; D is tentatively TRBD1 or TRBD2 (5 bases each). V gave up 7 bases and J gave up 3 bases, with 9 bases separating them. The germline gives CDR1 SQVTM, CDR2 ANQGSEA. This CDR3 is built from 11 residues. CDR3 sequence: CSGGFEETQYF. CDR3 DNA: TGCAGCGGGGGGTTTGAAGAGACCCAGTACTTC. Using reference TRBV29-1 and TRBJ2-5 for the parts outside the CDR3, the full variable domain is SAVISQKPSRDICQRGTSLTIQCQVDSQVTMMFWYRQQPGQSLTLIATANQGSEATYESGFVIDKFPISRPNLTFSTLTVSNMSPEDSSIYLCSGGFEETQYFGPGTRLLVL.

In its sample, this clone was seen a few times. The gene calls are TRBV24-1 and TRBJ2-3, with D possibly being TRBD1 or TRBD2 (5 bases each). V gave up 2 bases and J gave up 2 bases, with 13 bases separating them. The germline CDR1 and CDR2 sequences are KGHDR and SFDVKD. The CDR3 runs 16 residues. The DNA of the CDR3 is TGTGCCACCAGTGATTCACGGGACGGAACCACAGATACGCAGTATTTT. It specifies CATSDSRDGTTDTQYF.

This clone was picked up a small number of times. In DNA, the CDR3 is TGTGCCAGCCCTCTGACAGGGACTGATCAGCCCCAGCATTTT. This gives the protein CASPLTGTDQPQHF. V and J are TRBV6-5 and TRBJ1-5, with 7 nucleotides matching TRBD1. The germline CDR1 and CDR2 sequences are MNHEY and SVGAGI. Trimming cost V 8 bases and J 5 bases; bases outside gene matches: 9. This CDR3 region has 14 residues.

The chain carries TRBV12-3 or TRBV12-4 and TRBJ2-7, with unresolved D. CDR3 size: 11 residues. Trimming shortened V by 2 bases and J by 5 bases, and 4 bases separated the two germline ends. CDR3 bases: TGTGCCAGCAGTTTAAGTCACGAGCAGTACTTC. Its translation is CASSLSHEQYF.